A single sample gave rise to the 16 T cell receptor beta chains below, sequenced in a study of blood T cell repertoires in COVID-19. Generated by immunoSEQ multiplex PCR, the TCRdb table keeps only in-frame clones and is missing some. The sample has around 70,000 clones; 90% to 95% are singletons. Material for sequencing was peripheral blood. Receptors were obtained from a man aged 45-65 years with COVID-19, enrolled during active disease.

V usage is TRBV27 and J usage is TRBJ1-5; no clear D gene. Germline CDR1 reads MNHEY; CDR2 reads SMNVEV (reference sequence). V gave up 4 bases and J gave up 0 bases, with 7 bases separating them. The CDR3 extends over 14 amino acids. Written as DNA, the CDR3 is TGTGCCAGCAGTTCCCTAGATAGCAATCAGCCCCAGCATTTT. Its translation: CASSSLDSNQPQHF.

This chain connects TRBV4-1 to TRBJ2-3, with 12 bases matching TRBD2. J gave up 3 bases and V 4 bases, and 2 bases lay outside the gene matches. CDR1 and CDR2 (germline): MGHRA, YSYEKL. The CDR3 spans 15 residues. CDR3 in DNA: TGCGCCAGCAGCCTAGGACTAGCGGGGACAGATACGCAGTATTTT. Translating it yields CASSLGLAGTDTQYF.

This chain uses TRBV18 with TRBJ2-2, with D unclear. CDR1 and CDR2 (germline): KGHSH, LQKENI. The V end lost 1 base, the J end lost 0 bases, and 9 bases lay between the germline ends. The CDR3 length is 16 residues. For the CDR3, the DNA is TGTGCCAGCTCACCACGGGCCGAAACGAACACCGGGGAGCTGTTTTTT. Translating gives CASSPRAETNTGELFF.

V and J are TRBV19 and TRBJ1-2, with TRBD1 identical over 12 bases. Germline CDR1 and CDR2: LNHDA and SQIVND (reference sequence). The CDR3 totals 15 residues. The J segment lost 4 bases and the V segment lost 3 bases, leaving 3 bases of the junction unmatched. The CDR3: CASSMLGQGAYGYTF. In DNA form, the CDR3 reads TGTGCCAGTAGTATGTTGGGACAGGGGGCCTATGGCTACACCTTC.

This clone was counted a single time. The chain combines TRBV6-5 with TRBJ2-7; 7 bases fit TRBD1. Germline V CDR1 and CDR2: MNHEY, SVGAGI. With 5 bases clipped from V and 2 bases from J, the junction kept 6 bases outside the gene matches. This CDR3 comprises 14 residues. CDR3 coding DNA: TGTGCCAGCAGTATCCGGGACAGTGCCTACGAGCAGTACTTC. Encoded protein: CASSIRDSAYEQYF.

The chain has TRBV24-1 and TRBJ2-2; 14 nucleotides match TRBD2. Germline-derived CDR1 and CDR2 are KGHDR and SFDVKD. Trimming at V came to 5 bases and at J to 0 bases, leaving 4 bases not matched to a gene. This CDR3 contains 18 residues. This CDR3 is CATSGTSGRTANTGELFF. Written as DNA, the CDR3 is TGTGCCACCAGTGGGACTAGCGGGAGGACCGCGAACACCGGGGAGCTGTTTTTT.

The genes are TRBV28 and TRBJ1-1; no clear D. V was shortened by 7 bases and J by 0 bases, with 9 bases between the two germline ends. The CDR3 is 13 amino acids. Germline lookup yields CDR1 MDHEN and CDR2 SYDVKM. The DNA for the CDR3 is TGTGCCAGCATACAGTATTTGAACACTGAAGCTTTCTTT. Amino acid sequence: CASIQYLNTEAFF.

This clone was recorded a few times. The CDR3 DNA sequence: TGTGCCTGGAAAGGGGGCTACACCATATATTTT. It is translated as CAWKGGYTIYF. The V and J genes are TRBV30 and TRBJ1-3; TRBD1 matches 7 bases. This CDR3 spans 11 amino acids. V was clipped by 4 bases and J by 8 bases; unmatched bases: 2. Germline assignment: CDR1 GTSNPN and CDR2 SVGIG (reference sequence).

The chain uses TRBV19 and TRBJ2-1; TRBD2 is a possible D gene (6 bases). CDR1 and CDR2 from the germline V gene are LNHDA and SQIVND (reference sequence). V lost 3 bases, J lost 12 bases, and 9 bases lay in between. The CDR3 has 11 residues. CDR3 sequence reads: CASSIGGSQFF. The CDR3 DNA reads TGTGCCAGTAGTATCGGAGGGTCGCAGTTCTTC.

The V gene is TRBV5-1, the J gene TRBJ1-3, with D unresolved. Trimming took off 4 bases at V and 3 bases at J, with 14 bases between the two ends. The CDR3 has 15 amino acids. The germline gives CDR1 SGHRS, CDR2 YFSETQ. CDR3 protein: CASSDGNNFGNTIYF. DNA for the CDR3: TGCGCCAGCAGCGACGGGAATAACTTTGGAAACACCATATATTTT.

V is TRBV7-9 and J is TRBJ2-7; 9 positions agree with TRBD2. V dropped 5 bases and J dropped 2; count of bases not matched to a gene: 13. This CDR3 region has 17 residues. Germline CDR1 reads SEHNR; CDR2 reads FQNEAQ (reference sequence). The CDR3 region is CASSPSVLAGLTYEQYF. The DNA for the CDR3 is TGTGCCAGCAGCCCATCGGTACTAGCGGGCCTTACCTACGAGCAGTACTTC.

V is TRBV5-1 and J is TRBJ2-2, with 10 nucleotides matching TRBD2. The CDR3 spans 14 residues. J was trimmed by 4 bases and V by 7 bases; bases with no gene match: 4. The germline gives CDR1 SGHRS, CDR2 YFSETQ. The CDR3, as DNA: TGCGCCAGCTCTCGGACTAGCGGCACCGGGGAGCTGTTTTTT. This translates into CASSRTSGTGELFF.

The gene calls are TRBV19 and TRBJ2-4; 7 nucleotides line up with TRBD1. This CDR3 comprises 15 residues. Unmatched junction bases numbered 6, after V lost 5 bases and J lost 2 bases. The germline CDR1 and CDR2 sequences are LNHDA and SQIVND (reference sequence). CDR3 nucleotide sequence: TGTGCCAGTAGTCCAGGGACAGTCCCCAAAAACATTCAGTACTTC. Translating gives CASSPGTVPKNIQYF.

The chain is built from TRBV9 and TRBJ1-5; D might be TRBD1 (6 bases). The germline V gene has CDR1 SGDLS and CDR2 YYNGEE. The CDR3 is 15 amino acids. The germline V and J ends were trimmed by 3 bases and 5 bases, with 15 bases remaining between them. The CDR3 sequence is CASSALGGADQPQHF. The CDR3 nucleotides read TGTGCCAGCAGCGCGTTAGGGGGGGCGGATCAGCCCCAGCATTTT. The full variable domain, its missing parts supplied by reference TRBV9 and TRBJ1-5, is DSGVTQTPKHLITATGQRVTLRCSPRSGDLSVYWYQQSLDQGLQFLIQYYNGEERAKGNILERFSAQQFPDLHSELNLSSLELGDSALYFCASSALGGADQPQHFGDGTRLSIL.

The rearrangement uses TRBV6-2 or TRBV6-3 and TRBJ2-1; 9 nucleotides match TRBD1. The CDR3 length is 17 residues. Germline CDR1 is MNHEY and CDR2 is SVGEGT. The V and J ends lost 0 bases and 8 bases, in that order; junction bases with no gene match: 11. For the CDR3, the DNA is TGTGCCAGCAGTTACTCGAGGGAGGGACAGGGAAGGGATGAGCAGTTCTTC. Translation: CASSYSREGQGRDEQFF.

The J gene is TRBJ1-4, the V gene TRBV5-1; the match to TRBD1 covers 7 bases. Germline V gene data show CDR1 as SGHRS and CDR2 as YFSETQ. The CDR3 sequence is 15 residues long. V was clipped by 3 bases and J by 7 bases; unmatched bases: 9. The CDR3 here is CASSSTTGRGEKLFF. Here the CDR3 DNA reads TGCGCCAGCAGCTCGACGACAGGGCGGGGTGAAAAACTGTTTTTT.